This T cell receptor beta chain was found in a study of cytomegalovirus exposure and HLA in healthy donors. 60 Vbeta and 13 Jbeta primers were used in PCR. TCRdb's table, derived via immunoSEQ multiplex PCR, lists solely in-frame clones and lacks some. The table shows about 200,000 clones, with over 65% occurring only once. This clone appeared a few times. This CDR3 comprises 15 residues. V shed 4 bases and J shed 2 bases, with 12 bases lying between them. Germline lookup yields CDR1 SGHNT and CDR2 YYREEE (reference sequence). The specimen was PBMCs. This TCR was sampled from a man in his forties in good health and CMV-seronegative. This chain joins TRBV5-4 and TRBJ2-2; unclear D gene. Written as DNA, the CDR3 is TGTGCCAGCAGCCCGCGTGGTGGTAACACCGGGGAGCTGTTTTTT. Translating gives CASSPRGGNTGELFF.